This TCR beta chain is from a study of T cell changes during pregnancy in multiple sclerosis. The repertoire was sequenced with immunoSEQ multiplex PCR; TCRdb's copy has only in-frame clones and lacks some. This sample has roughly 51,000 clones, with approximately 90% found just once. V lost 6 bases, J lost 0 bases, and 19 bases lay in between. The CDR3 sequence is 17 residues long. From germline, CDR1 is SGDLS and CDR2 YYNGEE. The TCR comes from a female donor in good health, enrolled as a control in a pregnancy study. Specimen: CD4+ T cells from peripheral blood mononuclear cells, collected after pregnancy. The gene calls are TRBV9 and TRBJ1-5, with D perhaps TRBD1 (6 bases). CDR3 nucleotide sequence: TGTGCCAGCACCATACTACCGACAGGATATAGCAATCAGCCCCAGCATTTT. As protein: CASTILPTGYSNQPQHF.